This TCR beta chain was sequenced for a study of T cells in Graves' hyperthyroidism and ophthalmopathy (dated by TCRdb to between 2019 and 2020). General notes on the study: TCR V-J signatures able to tell the groups apart were searched for in a discovery cohort of around 95 patients, of whom 43 had Graves' ophthalmopathy and 55 to 65 had stable Graves' hyperthyroidism. The study also compared thyroid tissue and blood T-cell repertoires from more than 5 Graves' hyperthyroidism patients. The approximately 95 discovery patients were divided at random into training and test sets in a 7:3 ratio. An independent validation cohort of about 19 hyperthyroidism patients and 17 patients who later progressed to ophthalmopathy tested prospective prediction of ophthalmopathy. After sampling, hyperthyroidism patients received methimazole starting at 30 mg daily, and ophthalmopathy patients received high-dose intravenous methylprednisolone. TCR Vbeta CDR3 sequencing of fewer than 150 peripheral blood samples (roughly 41 ophthalmopathy, approximately 80 hyperthyroidism and roughly 17 progressor patients) is reported in the paper.

Per the germline V gene, SGHVS is the CDR1 and FNYEAQ is the CDR2. The CDR3 contains 12 residues, cysteine and phenylalanine counted. The kept DNA is CDR3 alone, 36 bases in frame from the first base. The TCR beta CDR3 regions were amplified from RNA transcripts. A first-round RT-PCR of the TCR CDR3 used the HTBI primer set with the Qiagen OneStep RT-PCR kit. A second multiplex PCR round built the libraries, followed by size selection and purification. Sequencing of the libraries was done on an Illumina HiSeq2000 using paired-end 100 bp reads. The original methods were these. SOAPnuke was used to process the raw data, throwing out any read that contained adapters or uncalled bases, had a mean Phred below 15, or lacked an exact constant-primer or identifier match. COPE v1.2.5 was used to merge the high-quality paired reads, and each unique nucleotide sequence was defined as a clonotype. MiTCR v1.1 was used to align the clonotypes against IMGT TRBV, TRBD and TRBJ reference segments. Analysis was restricted to V-J combinations with a frequency above 0.0001, which covered approximately 99% of repertoires. The TCS score was defined as the ratio of F50 (clonal expansion) to E x V (chaos), calculated using BLOSUM62-based TCRdist between CDR3 peptides within each V-J. Welch's t-statistics and random forest reduced fewer than 550 V-J features to 10 to 15, which were used in a naive Bayes classifier (R e1071). TCRdb trimmed the raw reads at Q25, called clones with MiXCR and kept productive beta chains. Merged by CDR3 protein, the rows form single entries marked with the most common genes and DNA. The V and J calls and clone size are TCRdb's, not the authors'. The sample table contains 560,000 or so distinct CDR3 sequences; only one count was recorded for about half of them. The leading ten clones occupy approximately 8.2% of the sample.

What the study reported, not specific to this receptor: Ophthalmopathy was separated from stable hyperthyroidism by a 13 V-J signature model, with around 90% sensitivity and approximately 84% specificity obtained in cross-validation and 80%/75% obtained in testing. During validation, the model predicted progression to ophthalmopathy a median of about 6.5 months ahead of onset, with 70.59% sensitivity and around 72% specificity. Sample size was not statistically predetermined, and blinding of investigators to group allocation was not performed. Most expanded thyroid clonotypes (frequency above 0.001) were also detected in blood, suggesting blood repertoires may reflect thyroid immune responses.

The table lists this clonotype with a count of one. Its cognate antigen has yet to be identified. No much larger clonotype is one base removed from it; base qualities were not supplied. Weak support is all one read offers. Stable Graves' hyperthyroidism was defined as no progression to ophthalmopathy during 18 months of follow-up. Hyperthyroidism patients were aged 18 to 65 years and newly diagnosed, with disease duration of less than 2 months. Patients with uncontrolled infections, other autoimmune diseases, pregnancy or lactation were excluded. Diagnoses were established on the basis of clinical symptoms, serum thyroxine and TRAb, thyroid ultrasound, and orbital computed tomography. Total RNA was extracted using Trizol reagent, and RNA quality was assessed on an Agilent 2100 Bioanalyzer.

The clonotype was recovered from a young woman with Graves' hyperthyroidism. Donor details come from another sample of the same person, matched by shared clones. The chain joins TRBV7-6 to TRBJ2-7, with no confident D gene call. The sample consisted of peripheral blood or thyroid tissue (not recorded which). The nucleotide sequence reads as follows: TGTGCTAGTCAGGCTTTTCCCTACGAGCAGTACTTC. The resulting protein is CASQAFPYEQYF.